This section outlines one T cell receptor beta chain sequence together with its context. Its specificity is not known. This same CDR3 is encoded by further DNA sequences in the sample. Donation came from healthy HIV-negative adults that had no recent acute infections or vaccinations. The entry originates in a study of shared clonotypes between healthy human individuals. Study observations and caveats: Clonotype sharing among donors was expected to depend on sequencing depth. The generation probabilities recorded for non-shared clonotypes fell below those of clonotypes shared by all four donors.

Repertoires were generated with immunoSEQ multiplex PCR, while TCRdb's copy carries only in-frame clones and drops some. This repertoire shows about 2.4 million clones, over 85% found once; its top ten account for about 0.38%. The sequencing input was naive CD4+ T cells from PBMCs. Indicated subset: CD45RA+ positively selected. The receptor was derived from a young man in good health. Some clones in this sample may be carry-over from other donors' samples.

The CDR3 DNA is TGTGCCAGCAGAAGGGACAGCTACACCGGGGAGCTGTTTTTT. It is translated as CASRRDSYTGELFF. The rearrangement joins TRBV6-1 to TRBJ2-2, with 7 bases fitting TRBD1. Losses at the gene ends were 6 bases for V and 3 bases for J; bases not matched to a gene: 4. This CDR3 has 14 residues. Germline lookup yields CDR1 MNHNS and CDR2 SASEGT.